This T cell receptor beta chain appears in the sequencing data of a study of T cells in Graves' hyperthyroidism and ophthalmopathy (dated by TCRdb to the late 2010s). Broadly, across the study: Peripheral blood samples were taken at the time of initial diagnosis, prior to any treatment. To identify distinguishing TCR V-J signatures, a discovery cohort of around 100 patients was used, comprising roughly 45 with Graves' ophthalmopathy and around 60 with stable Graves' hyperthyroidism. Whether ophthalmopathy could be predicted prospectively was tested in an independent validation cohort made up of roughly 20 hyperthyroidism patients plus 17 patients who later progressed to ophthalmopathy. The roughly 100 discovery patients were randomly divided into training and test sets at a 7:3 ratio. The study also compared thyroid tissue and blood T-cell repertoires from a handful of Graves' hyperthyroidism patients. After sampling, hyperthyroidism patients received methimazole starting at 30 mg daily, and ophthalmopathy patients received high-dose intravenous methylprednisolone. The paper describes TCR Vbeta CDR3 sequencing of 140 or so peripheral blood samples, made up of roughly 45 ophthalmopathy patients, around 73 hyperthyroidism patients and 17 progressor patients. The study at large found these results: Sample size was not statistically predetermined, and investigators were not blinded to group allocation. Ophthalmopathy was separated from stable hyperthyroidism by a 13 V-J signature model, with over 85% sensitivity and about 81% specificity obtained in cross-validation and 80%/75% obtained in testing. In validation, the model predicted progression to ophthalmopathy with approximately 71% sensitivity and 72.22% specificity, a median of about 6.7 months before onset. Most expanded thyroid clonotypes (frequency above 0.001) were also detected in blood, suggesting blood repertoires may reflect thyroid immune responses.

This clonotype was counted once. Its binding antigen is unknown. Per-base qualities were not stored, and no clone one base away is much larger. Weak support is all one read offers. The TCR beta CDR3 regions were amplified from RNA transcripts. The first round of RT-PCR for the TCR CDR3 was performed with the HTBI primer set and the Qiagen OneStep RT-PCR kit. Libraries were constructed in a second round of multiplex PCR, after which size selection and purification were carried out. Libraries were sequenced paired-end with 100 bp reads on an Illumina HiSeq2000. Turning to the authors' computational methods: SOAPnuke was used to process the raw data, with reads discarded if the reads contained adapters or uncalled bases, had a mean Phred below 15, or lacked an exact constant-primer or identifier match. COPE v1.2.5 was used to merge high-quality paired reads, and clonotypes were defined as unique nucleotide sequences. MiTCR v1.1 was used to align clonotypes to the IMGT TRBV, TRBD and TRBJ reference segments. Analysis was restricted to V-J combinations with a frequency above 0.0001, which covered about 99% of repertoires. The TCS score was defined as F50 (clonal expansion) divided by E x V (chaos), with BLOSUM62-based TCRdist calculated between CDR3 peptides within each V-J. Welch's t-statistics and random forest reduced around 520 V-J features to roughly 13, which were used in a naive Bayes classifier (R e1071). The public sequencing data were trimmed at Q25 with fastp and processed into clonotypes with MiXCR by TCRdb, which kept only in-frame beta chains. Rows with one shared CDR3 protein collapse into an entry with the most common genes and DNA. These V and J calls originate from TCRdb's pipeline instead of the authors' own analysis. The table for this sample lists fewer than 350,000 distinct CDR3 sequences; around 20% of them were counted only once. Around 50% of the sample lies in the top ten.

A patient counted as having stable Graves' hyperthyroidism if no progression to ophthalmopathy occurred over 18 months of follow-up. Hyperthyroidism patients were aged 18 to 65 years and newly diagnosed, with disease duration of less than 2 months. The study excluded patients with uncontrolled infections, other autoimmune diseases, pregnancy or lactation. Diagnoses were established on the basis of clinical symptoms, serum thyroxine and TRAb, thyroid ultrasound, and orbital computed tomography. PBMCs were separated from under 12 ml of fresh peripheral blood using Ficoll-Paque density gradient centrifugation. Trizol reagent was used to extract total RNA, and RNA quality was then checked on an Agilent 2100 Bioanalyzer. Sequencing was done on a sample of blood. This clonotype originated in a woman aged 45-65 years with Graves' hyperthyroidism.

The nucleotide sequence is TGCAGTGCTAGTGGCAGGGAGGATCAGCCCCAGCATTTT. Translated, this is CSASGREDQPQHF. The chain is assembled from TRBV20-1 and TRBJ1-5; the D gene is perhaps TRBD1, on 5 matching bases. The CDR3 measures 13 amino acids from cysteine to phenylalanine. Of all the DNA, just the CDR3 is kept, 39 bases in frame from base 1. Looking up the germline V gene (reference sequence) yields CDR1 DFQATT and CDR2 SNEGSKA. V is pared back by 3 bases and J by 5 bases, with 11 bases lying between the germline termini.